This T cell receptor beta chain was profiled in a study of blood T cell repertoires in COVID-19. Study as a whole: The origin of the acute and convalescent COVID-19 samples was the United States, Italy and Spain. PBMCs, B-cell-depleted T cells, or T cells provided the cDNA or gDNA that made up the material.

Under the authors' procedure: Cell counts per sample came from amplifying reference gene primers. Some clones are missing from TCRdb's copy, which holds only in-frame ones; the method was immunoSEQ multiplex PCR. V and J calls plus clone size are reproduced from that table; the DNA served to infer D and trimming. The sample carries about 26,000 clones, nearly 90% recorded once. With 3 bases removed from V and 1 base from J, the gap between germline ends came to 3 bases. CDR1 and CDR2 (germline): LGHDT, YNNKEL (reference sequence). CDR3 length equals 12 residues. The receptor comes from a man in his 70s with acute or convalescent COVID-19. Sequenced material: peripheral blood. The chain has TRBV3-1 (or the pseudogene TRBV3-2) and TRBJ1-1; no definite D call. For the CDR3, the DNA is TGTGCCAGCAGCCACGGGAACACTGAAGCTTTCTTT. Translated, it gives CASSHGNTEAFF.